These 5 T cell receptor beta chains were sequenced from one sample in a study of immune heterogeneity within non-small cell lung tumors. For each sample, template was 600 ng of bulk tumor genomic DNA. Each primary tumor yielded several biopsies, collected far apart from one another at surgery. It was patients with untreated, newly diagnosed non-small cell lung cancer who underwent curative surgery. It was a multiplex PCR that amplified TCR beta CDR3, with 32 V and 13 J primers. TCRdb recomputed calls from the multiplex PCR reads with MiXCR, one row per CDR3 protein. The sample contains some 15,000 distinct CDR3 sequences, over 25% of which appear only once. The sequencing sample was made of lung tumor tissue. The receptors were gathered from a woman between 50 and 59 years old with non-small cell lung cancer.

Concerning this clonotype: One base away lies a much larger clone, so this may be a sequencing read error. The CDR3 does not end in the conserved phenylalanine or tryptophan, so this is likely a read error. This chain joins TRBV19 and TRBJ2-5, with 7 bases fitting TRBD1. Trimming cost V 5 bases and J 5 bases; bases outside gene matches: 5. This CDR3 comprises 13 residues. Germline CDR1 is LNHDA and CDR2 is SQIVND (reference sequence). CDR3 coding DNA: TGTGCCAGTAGTTCCGACAGGGTCGAGACCCAGTACTTA. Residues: CASSSDRVETQYL.

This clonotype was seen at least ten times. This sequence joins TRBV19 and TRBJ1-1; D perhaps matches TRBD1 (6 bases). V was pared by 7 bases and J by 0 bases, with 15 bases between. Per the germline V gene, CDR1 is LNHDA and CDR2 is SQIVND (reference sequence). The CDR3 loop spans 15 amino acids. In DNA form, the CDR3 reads TGTGCCAGTAAGCCCACAGGGAGGATGAACACTGAAGCTTTCTTT. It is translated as CASKPTGRMNTEAFF.

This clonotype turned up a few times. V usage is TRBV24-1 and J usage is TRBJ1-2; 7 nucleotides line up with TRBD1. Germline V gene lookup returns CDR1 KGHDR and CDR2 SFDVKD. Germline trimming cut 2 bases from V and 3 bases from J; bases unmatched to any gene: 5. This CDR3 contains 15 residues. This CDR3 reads CATSDYRGADYGYTF. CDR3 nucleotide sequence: TGTGCCACCAGTGATTACAGGGGCGCGGACTATGGCTACACCTTC.

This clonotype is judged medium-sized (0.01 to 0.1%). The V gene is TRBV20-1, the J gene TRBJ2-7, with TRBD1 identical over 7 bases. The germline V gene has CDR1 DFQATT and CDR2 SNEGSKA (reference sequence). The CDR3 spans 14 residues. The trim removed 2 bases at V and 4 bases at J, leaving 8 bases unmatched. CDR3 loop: CSARIPGQPYEQYF. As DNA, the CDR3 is TGCAGTGCTAGAATCCCGGGACAGCCTTACGAGCAGTACTTC.

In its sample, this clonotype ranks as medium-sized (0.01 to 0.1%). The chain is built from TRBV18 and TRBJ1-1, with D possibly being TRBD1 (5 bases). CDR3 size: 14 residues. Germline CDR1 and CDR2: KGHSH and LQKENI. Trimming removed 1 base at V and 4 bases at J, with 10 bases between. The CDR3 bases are TGTGCCAGCTCACCACATGCAGGGTCCACTGAAGCTTTCTTT. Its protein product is CASSPHAGSTEAFF.